This is a list of T cell receptor beta chains from one sample in a study of control samples from healthy donors and cancer patients. Sequencing was performed with immunoSEQ multiplex PCR; in TCRdb, only in-frame clones are kept and a portion is missing. The top ten clones hold 3.5% to 4.5% of a sample with about 94,000 clones, 90% of them seen once. Sample: blood. Receptors originate from a woman in her late teens or twenties in good health. CDR3s include the opening cysteine and the closing phenylalanine or tryptophan. A D gene is named only where the DNA matches it firmly. The size field is filled for only some rows; it gives once, few, many or a size class.

-	TRBD1	TRBV15	TRBJ1-2	TGTGCCACCAGCTCAGGACAGGGTTTCTATGGCTACACCTTC	CATSSGQGFYGYTF
-	TRBD1	TRBV27	TRBJ1-2	TGTGCCAGCAGTTCCCTACGGGACAGGGATGGCTACACCTTC	CASSSLRDRDGYTF
-	-	TRBV7-8	TRBJ2-7	TGTGCCAGCAGCCGGGCAGTGGGGCAGACCTACGAGCAGTACTTC	CASSRAVGQTYEQYF
-	-	TRBV28	TRBJ1-6	TGTGCCACCCTAAGAGGGGAGGGATCACCCCTCCACTTT	CATLRGEGSPLHF
-	TRBD2	TRBV3-1/TRBV3-2	TRBJ2-3	TGTGCCAGCAGCCAAACTAGCGGAACCTACACAGATACACAGTATTTT	CASSQTSGTYTDTQYF
once	-	TRBV27	TRBJ2-7	TGTGCCAGCAGCCCTAGATCGAACTCCTACGAGCAGTACTTC	CASSPRSNSYEQYF
-	-	TRBV11-2	TRBJ2-7	TGTGCCAGCAGCTTAAGCAACAGGGCCTATGAGCAGTACTTC	CASSLSNRAYEQYF
once	TRBD1	TRBV2	TRBJ1-1	TGTGCCAGCAGTCAAGGACAGGCTGCGACCGAAGCTTTCTTT	CASSQGQAATEAFF
-	-	TRBV5-1	TRBJ1-1	TGCGCCAGCAGCTTGGCCTTGACAGGGAACACTGAAGCTTTCTTT	CASSLALTGNTEAFF
few	-	TRBV29-1	TRBJ1-5	TGCAGCGTCGGTGCTAGCGGTGGCAATCAGCCCCAGCATTTT	CSVGASGGNQPQHF
-	-	TRBV11-2	TRBJ2-7	TGTGCCAGCAGCTTAGTATACCGGGACGGTACCGACGAGCAGTACTTC	CASSLVYRDGTDEQYF
-	TRBD2	TRBV10-2	TRBJ2-7	TGCGCCAGCGGGACTAGCGGAAACTACGAGCAGTACTTC	CASGTSGNYEQYF
once	TRBD2	TRBV6-2/TRBV6-3	TRBJ2-7	TGTGCCAGCAGTTACGAACTAGCGGCGAACTACGAGCAGTACTTC	CASSYELAANYEQYF
-	-	TRBV10-3	TRBJ2-2	TGTGCCATCAGTGAGGGACAGCAAGCCACCGGGGAGCTGTTTTTT	CAISEGQQATGELFF
few	-	TRBV27	TRBJ1-5	TGTGCCAGCAAAGTTTACCCAGGTGCCAATCAGCCCCAGCATTTT	CASKVYPGANQPQHF
-	-	TRBV6-1	TRBJ1-6	TGTGCCAGCAGTGAAGGGCAGGGATATAATTCACCCCTCCACTTT	CASSEGQGYNSPLHF
-	-	TRBV5-6	TRBJ2-3	TGTGCCAGCAGCCGCCGGGCCACAGATACGCAGTATTTT	CASSRRATDTQYF
-	TRBD2	TRBV20-1	TRBJ2-1	TGCAGTGCTAGTTTCGGGGCCTGGGGAGGGTCCTACAATGAGCAGTTCTTC	CSASFGAWGGSYNEQFF
few	TRBD1	TRBV24-1	TRBJ2-5	TGTGCCACCAGCCCGGGACAGGGCATGTCTGGAGAGACCCAGTACTTC	CATSPGQGMSGETQYF
-	-	TRBV7-8	TRBJ2-7	TGTGCCAGCAGCCATGAGTTGGCGAGGGCCTACGAGCAGTACTTC	CASSHELARAYEQYF
once	-	TRBV9	TRBJ1-3	TGTGCCAGCAGCGCCAACAGGTCTCCAATCGGAAACACCATATATTTT	CASSANRSPIGNTIYF
-	-	TRBV27	TRBJ1-4	TGTGCCAGCAGTTTCGGGACTAATGAAAAACTGTTTTTT	CASSFGTNEKLFF
-	TRBD1	TRBV5-1	TRBJ1-2	TGCGCCAGCAGCTTCGCCGGGACAGCCAACTATGGCTACACCTTC	CASSFAGTANYGYTF
-	-	TRBV11-1	TRBJ2-2	TGTGCCAGCAGCCCACCGCAGGGCACCGGGGAGCTGTTTTTT	CASSPPQGTGELFF
-	-	TRBV5-1	TRBJ1-6	TGCGCCAGCAGCTTGGAGGGGTGGAATTCACCCCTCCACTTT	CASSLEGWNSPLHF
once	TRBD1	TRBV7-2	TRBJ1-2	TGTGCCAGCAGCTTTGGCTTGGACAGGGGAGATGGCTACACCTTC	CASSFGLDRGDGYTF
once	TRBD1	TRBV7-9	TRBJ2-5	TGTGCCAGCAGCCGGGACAGGCAAGAGACCCAGTACTTC	CASSRDRQETQYF
-	-	TRBV10-3	TRBJ1-2	TGTGCCATCACCTCCCCAGGGAAAGGCTACACCTTC	CAITSPGKGYTF
once	-	TRBV11-2	TRBJ1-2	TGTGCCAGCAGCTTAGATCCGGGTGACTATGGCTACACCTTC	CASSLDPGDYGYTF
-	TRBD1	TRBV27	TRBJ1-6	TGTGCCACCGGGGACAGCAATAATTCACCCCTCCACTTT	CATGDSNNSPLHF
-	-	TRBV9	TRBJ1-4	TGTGCCAGCAGCGTAGGGCGTTCGGATGAAAAACTGTTTTTT	CASSVGRSDEKLFF
-	-	TRBV14	TRBJ2-3	TGTGCCAGCAGCCGGTTCGGCGACGCTAGCACAGATACGCAGTATTTT	CASSRFGDASTDTQYF
once	-	TRBV7-8	TRBJ2-7	TGTGCCAGCAGCTTGAGCATAAAGGGGTCGTACGAGCAGTACTTC	CASSLSIKGSYEQYF
-	-	TRBV24-1	TRBJ2-1	TGTGCCACCAGTGATGCGGACGTGATCGATGAGCAGTTCTTC	CATSDADVIDEQFF
-	-	TRBV27	TRBJ1-2	TGTGCCAGCAGTTCCCTCACGGACAACTATGGCTACACCTTC	CASSSLTDNYGYTF
-	-	TRBV15	TRBJ1-5	TGTGCCACCAGCAGATTCCAGGGAGCAACCCTTCAGCCCCAGCATTTT	CATSRFQGATLQPQHF
-	TRBD1	TRBV10-1	TRBJ2-7	TGCGCCAGCAGGGGGGGACAGGCGTCCTACGAGCAGTACTTC	CASRGGQASYEQYF
-	-	TRBV5-1	TRBJ1-4	TGCGCCAGCAGCTTGGCGGGGGGAAGTGAAAAACTGTTTTTT	CASSLAGGSEKLFF
-	TRBD1	TRBV24-1	TRBJ1-6	TGTGCCACCAGTGATACGGACAGGGGTTATAATTCACCCCTCCACTTT	CATSDTDRGYNSPLHF
-	-	TRBV19	TRBJ1-1	TGTGCCAGTAGTTCCCGGGACCCACCGGGGACTGAAGCTTTCTTT	CASSSRDPPGTEAFF
-	TRBD1	TRBV24-1	TRBJ1-2	TGTGCCACCAGTGAACTGGGACAGGAACACTATGGCTACACCTTC	CATSELGQEHYGYTF
-	-	TRBV6-6	TRBJ1-2	TGTGCCAGCAGTTCCACGACAGGCCGGGGCTATGGCTACACCTTC	CASSSTTGRGYGYTF
few	-	TRBV1	TRBJ1-5	TGCACCAGCAGCCATCCCCTTATCGGGGGGCGCGGTGATCAGCCCCAGCATTTT	CTSSHPLIGGRGDQPQHF
-	-	TRBV5-6	TRBJ2-3	TGTGCCAGCAGCTCCACCCAGGAGATCCACCGTTCTATCACAGATACGCAGTATTTT	CASSSTQEIHRSITDTQYF
few	TRBD1	TRBV5-1	TRBJ1-2	TGCGCCAGCAGCCTTACTTCGACAGGGTATGGCTACACCTTC	CASSLTSTGYGYTF